One T cell receptor beta chain is described in this entry. The data were taken from a study of OX40 agonist ivuxolimab in advanced cancers. The table came from immunoSEQ multiplex PCR; TCRdb's copy has only in-frame clones and leaves some out. The sample carries tens of thousands of clones, 89% recorded once. The CDR3 length is 14 residues. Trimming removed 0 bases at V and 4 bases at J, with 10 bases between. Germline V gene data show CDR1 as GTSNPN and CDR2 as SVGIG (reference sequence). This receptor was obtained from an adult with an advanced solid tumor such as melanoma, head and neck, liver or kidney cancer. The V call is TRBV30, the J call TRBJ1-5, with no clear D. Material: CD4+ or CD8+ T cells sorted from blood, obtained in a trial of the OX40 agonist ivuxolimab. CDR3 in amino acids: CAWSVERRNQPQHF. CDR3 nucleotides: TGTGCCTGGAGTGTAGAACGGCGGAATCAGCCCCAGCATTTT.